A single sample is the source of the 20 T cell receptor beta chains below, sequenced in a study of T cell responses to AZD1222 COVID-19 vaccine. Generated by immunoSEQ multiplex PCR, the TCRdb table keeps only in-frame clones and is missing some. This sample has about 35,000 clones; 86% occur once, and the top ten carry more than 9.5%. Source: peripheral blood, taken 28 days after the second AZD1222 dose. The receptor source for this set is an adult who received the AZD1222 COVID-19 vaccine.

The V call is TRBV7-7, the J call TRBJ2-5; TRBD1 might be the D (6 bases). V lost 1 base and J lost 1, with 10 bases in between. CDR3 length: 15 residues. The germline V gene has CDR1 SSHAT and CDR2 FNYEAQ (reference sequence). In DNA, the CDR3 is TGTGCCAGCAGCTTAGGGTTAGGGGGCCAAGAGACCCAGTACTTC. Translated: CASSLGLGGQETQYF. The full variable domain, in which reference TRBV7-7 and TRBJ2-5 provide the parts outside the CDR3, is GAGVSQSPRYKVTKRGQDVTLRCDPISSHATLYWYQQALGQGPEFLTYFNYEAQPDKSGLPSDRFSAERPEGSISTLTIQRTEQRDSAMYRCASSLGLGGQETQYFGPGTRLLVL.

The V and J genes are TRBV18 and TRBJ2-5; D unresolved. Trimming pared 6 bases from V and 5 bases from J, leaving 10 bases between. Germline-derived CDR1 and CDR2 are KGHSH and LQKENI. This CDR3 is 12 amino acids long. In nucleotides, the CDR3 is TGTGCCAGCTCCTCAGGCGGCGAGACCCAGTACTTC. Encoded protein: CASSSGGETQYF.

The chain recombines TRBV5-1 with TRBJ1-2, with D hard to call. The germline gives CDR1 SGHRS, CDR2 YFSETQ. The CDR3 covers 13 residues. With 1 base removed from V and 2 bases from J, the gap between germline ends came to 6 bases. The CDR3 region is CASSLPGNYGYTF. The CDR3 DNA sequence: TGCGCCAGCAGCTTGCCTGGGAACTATGGCTACACCTTC.

The chain is built from TRBV11-2 and TRBJ2-1; TRBD2 matches at 7 bases. The trim removed 3 bases at V and 7 bases at J, leaving 6 bases unmatched. Germline-derived CDR1 and CDR2 are SGHAT and FQNNGV. This CDR3 contains 14 residues. For the CDR3, the DNA is TGTGCCAGCAGCTTTGGCGGGAGAATAAATGAGCAGTTCTTC. The encoded protein is CASSFGGRINEQFF.

The sample holds a few counts of this clone. The V and J genes are TRBV24-1 and TRBJ2-2, with TRBD1 identical over 8 bases. The CDR3 totals 15 residues. Per the germline V gene, CDR1 is KGHDR and CDR2 is SFDVKD. The ends lost 4 bases at V and 6 bases at J; junction bases unmatched: 6. The CDR3: CATSDVRGPPGELFF. CDR3 sequence (DNA): TGTGCCACCAGTGACGTCAGGGGGCCTCCCGGGGAGCTGTTTTTT.

CDR3 nucleotides: TGTGCCAGCAGCCAAGGGGGGCCCCCTTACGAGCAGTACTTC. Amino acid sequence: CASSQGGPPYEQYF. V usage is TRBV7-2 and J usage is TRBJ2-7, with D possibly called TRBD1 or TRBD2 (6 bases each). Germline V lookup: CDR1 SGHTA, CDR2 FQGNSA. This CDR3 region has 14 residues. Trimming left V 5 bases short and J 4 bases short, with 15 bases between.

V gene TRBV4-1 combines with J gene TRBJ2-3, with 8 positions matching TRBD2. CDR1 MGHRA and CDR2 YSYEKL come from the germline V gene. J gave up 4 bases and V 1 base, and 7 bases lay outside the gene matches. The CDR3 contains 16 residues. The CDR3 region is CASSQVNPGGSDTQYF. CDR3 DNA sequence: TGCGCCAGCAGCCAAGTCAACCCGGGGGGGTCAGATACGCAGTATTTT.

The V gene is TRBV3-1 (or the pseudogene TRBV3-2), the J gene TRBJ2-1, with D uncertain. Trimming removed 2 bases from V and 9 bases from J, with 8 bases in between. Germline V gene lookup returns CDR1 LGHDT and CDR2 YNNKEL (reference sequence). The CDR3 is 12 amino acids. The CDR3: CASSQRDGEQFF. The DNA for the CDR3 is TGTGCCAGCAGCCAAAGAGACGGTGAGCAGTTCTTC.

This clone was seen more than once but under ten times. This chain links TRBV24-1 with TRBJ1-1, with 8 bases aligning to TRBD1. Germline CDR1 and CDR2: KGHDR and SFDVKD. CDR3 length: 13 residues. J gave up 3 bases and V 9 bases, and 5 bases lay outside the gene matches. CDR3 bases: TGTGCCACCTCGACAGGGGTGGACACTGAAGCTTTCTTT. It is translated as CATSTGVDTEAFF.

The V gene is TRBV3-1 (or the pseudogene TRBV3-2), the J gene TRBJ1-2, with D uncertain. The V gene's germline CDR1 is LGHDT and CDR2 YNNKEL (reference sequence). The CDR3 is made up of 15 amino acids. V was clipped by 3 bases and J by 0 bases, with 11 bases between them. This chain's CDR3 is CASSQPSRTNYGYTF. The CDR3 bases are TGTGCCAGCAGCCAGCCATCCAGGACTAACTATGGCTACACCTTC.

This chain links TRBV11-2 with TRBJ2-3; weak D call: TRBD2 (5 bases). The CDR3 has 15 amino acids. From germline, CDR1 is SGHAT and CDR2 FQNNGV. V shed 0 bases and J shed 2 bases, with 9 bases lying between them. The DNA of the CDR3 is TGTGCCAGCAGCTTAGATTCGGGGTTCACAGATACGCAGTATTTT. Translated: CASSLDSGFTDTQYF.

The CDR3 region has the DNA TGTGCCAGCAGTAATCTCTCCGGGGACTATGGCTACACCTTC. Translating gives CASSNLSGDYGYTF. The gene calls are TRBV2 and TRBJ1-2; D uncertain. Per germline, CDR1 SNHLY and CDR2 FYNNEI. The CDR3 loop spans 14 amino acids. V was cut by 5 bases and J by 3 bases, with 13 bases left in between.

This sequence joins TRBV29-1 and TRBJ2-7; tentatively, D is TRBD1 (5 bases). CDR3 length: 13 amino acids. With 4 bases removed from V and 7 bases from J, the gap between germline ends came to 17 bases. Looked up from germline, CDR1 is SQVTM and CDR2 is ANQGSEA. CDR3: CSVGSQGLREQYF. DNA of the CDR3: TGCAGCGTTGGTTCGCAGGGCCTGAGAGAGCAGTACTTC.

The J gene is TRBJ2-5, the V gene TRBV7-4; the D is unclear. Trimming left V 6 bases short and J 0 bases short, with 14 bases between. CDR3 length: 15 amino acids. Germline-derived CDR1 and CDR2 are SGHVT and SQSDAQ. CDR3 protein: CASSRVVLYQETQYF. CDR3 bases: TGTGCCAGCAGTCGGGTAGTTCTGTACCAAGAGACCCAGTACTTC.

The CDR3 loop is CASSLMGLAEETQYF. For the CDR3, the DNA is TGTGCCAGCAGCTTAATGGGACTAGCGGAAGAGACCCAGTACTTC. J is TRBJ2-5 and V is TRBV11-2, with 11 bases fitting TRBD2. Germline trimming cut 2 bases from V and 3 bases from J; bases unmatched to any gene: 2. Germline V gene data show CDR1 as SGHAT and CDR2 as FQNNGV. The CDR3 sequence is 15 residues long.

The J gene is TRBJ1-2, the V gene TRBV2, with D unclear. Per the germline V gene, CDR1 is SNHLY and CDR2 is FYNNEI. The V gene lost 8 bases and the J gene lost 7 bases, with 17 bases spanning the gap. The CDR3 is 13 residues long. The DNA of the CDR3 is TGTGCCAGCTCCGAGGAAGGGATAAGTGGCTACACCTTC. It specifies CASSEEGISGYTF.

This clone has only a few counts. CDR3 nucleotides: TGTGCCAGCAGCCAAGATCCTGTTGGGGGCAGTGGCACCATATATTTT. Translated: CASSQDPVGGSGTIYF. The chain couples TRBV3-1 (or the pseudogene TRBV3-2) to TRBJ1-3; a weak D match, TRBD1 (6 bases). Germline CDR1 and CDR2: LGHDT and YNNKEL (reference sequence). V lost 0 bases to trimming and J lost 9 bases, with 18 bases between them. The CDR3 loop spans 16 amino acids.

The chain employs TRBV3-1 (or the pseudogene TRBV3-2) and TRBJ2-7; the D gene is possibly TRBD2 (6 bases). From germline, CDR1 is LGHDT and CDR2 YNNKEL (reference sequence). Trimming left V 4 bases short and J 1 base short, with 11 bases between. The CDR3 totals 14 residues. The CDR3 DNA reads TGTGCCAGCAGCCGATCGACTAGTTCCTACGAGCAGTACTTC. This sequence encodes CASSRSTSSYEQYF.

The chain uses TRBV2 and TRBJ1-6; the match to TRBD1 covers 8 bases. The CDR3 spans 13 residues. The germline V gene has CDR1 SNHLY and CDR2 FYNNEI. Trimming cost V 7 bases and J 6 bases; bases outside gene matches: 2. CDR3 region: CASTGQGNSPLHF. The CDR3 DNA is TGTGCCAGCACCGGACAGGGTAATTCACCCCTCCACTTT.

This clone was picked up one time. The rearrangement uses TRBV10-2 and TRBJ2-5; D unclear. This CDR3 is built from 14 residues. Germline V lookup: CDR1 WSHSY, CDR2 SAAADI. The V end was cut by 5 bases, the J end by 4 bases, with 14 bases between. For the CDR3, the DNA is TGCGCCAGCAGTCCCAGCCAGAAGATAGAGACCCAGTACTTC. This translates into CASSPSQKIETQYF.